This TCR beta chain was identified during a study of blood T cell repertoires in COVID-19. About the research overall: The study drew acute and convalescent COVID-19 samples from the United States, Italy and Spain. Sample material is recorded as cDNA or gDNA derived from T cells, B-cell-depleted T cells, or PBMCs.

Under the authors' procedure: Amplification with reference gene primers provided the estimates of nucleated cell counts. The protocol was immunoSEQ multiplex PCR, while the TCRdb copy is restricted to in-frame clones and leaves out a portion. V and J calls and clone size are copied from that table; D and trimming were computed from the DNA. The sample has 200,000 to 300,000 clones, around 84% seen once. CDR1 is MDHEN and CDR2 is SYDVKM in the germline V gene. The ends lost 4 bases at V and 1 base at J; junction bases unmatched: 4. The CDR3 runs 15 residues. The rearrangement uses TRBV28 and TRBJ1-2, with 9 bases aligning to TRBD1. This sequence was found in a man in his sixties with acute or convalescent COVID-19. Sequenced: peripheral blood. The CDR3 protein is CASSSQGAGNYGYTF. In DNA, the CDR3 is TGTGCCAGCAGTTCACAGGGGGCGGGTAACTATGGCTACACCTTC.